This passage covers 23 T cell receptor beta chains from one sample sequenced in a study of cytomegalovirus exposure and HLA in healthy donors listed by TCRdb under 2017. The library was made by the immunoSEQ multiplex PCR assay. The multiplex PCR relied on a mix of 60 forward primers for TCR Vbeta segments and 13 reverse primers for TCR Jbeta segments. Imported from immuneACCESS, the table was reduced by TCRdb to in-frame sequences with V and J called. These copies leave out some clones; in studies compared against another copy, an unresolved V gene accounts for under half, and the cause of the remainder is not known. In this sample the table shows roughly 160,000 clones, about 85% of which occur a single time. Jointly, the top ten make up approximately 2.5% of the sample. Sequenced material: PBMCs. These receptors all come from a man aged 25 to 40 in good health and CMV-seropositive.

This clone was seen only once. CDR3 DNA sequence: TGTGCCAGCAGTGCGGGACCTACGGGAGCTTTCTTT. It translates to CASSAGPTGAFF. The chain carries TRBV6-5 and TRBJ1-1, with D perhaps matching TRBD1 (5 bases). This CDR3 is built from 12 residues. Deletions cut 5 bases from V and 10 bases from J, with 14 bases between. Germline V gene sequence: CDR1 MNHEY, CDR2 SVGAGI.

The rearrangement joins TRBV5-8 to TRBJ2-7; 9 bases are shared with TRBD2. Germline V gene lookup returns CDR1 SGHTS and CDR2 YDEGEE. The CDR3 spans 13 residues. The V segment lost 5 bases and the J segment 9 bases; nucleotides outside the gene matches: 9. In nucleotides, the CDR3 is TGTGCCAGCAGGCCACTAGCGGGCAGGTGGCAGTACGTC. It encodes CASRPLAGRWQYV.

This clone came up once. The rearrangement uses TRBV4-1 and TRBJ2-5; 8 bases line up with TRBD2. Germline V gene sequence: CDR1 MGHRA, CDR2 YSYEKL. The V segment lost 0 bases and the J segment 7 bases; nucleotides outside the gene matches: 16. This CDR3 is 18 amino acids long. CDR3 region: CASSQDFGGGPRGGTQYF. CDR3 nucleotide sequence: TGCGCCAGCAGCCAAGATTTCGGCGGGGGGCCCCGGGGGGGGACCCAGTACTTC.

This clone was detected only once. The chain links TRBV9 to TRBJ2-5, with TRBD2 as a possible D gene (6 bases). V was shortened by 0 bases and J by 4 bases, with 16 bases between the two germline ends. This CDR3 has 16 residues. Germline values: CDR1 SGDLS, CDR2 YYNGEE. CDR3 in DNA: TGTGCCAGCAGCGTAGGGGGCGGGACCCAAGGAGAGACCCAGTACTTC. Protein: CASSVGGGTQGETQYF.

This rearrangement joins TRBV4-1 to TRBJ2-3; D not certain. The CDR3 contains 15 residues. CDR1 and CDR2 (germline): MGHRA, YSYEKL. With 0 bases removed from V and 1 base from J, the gap between germline ends came to 8 bases. The CDR3 DNA reads TGCGCCAGCAGCCAAGATCAGCGCCGCACAGATACGCAGTATTTT. Protein: CASSQDQRRTDTQYF.

This clone was seen more than once but under ten times. The CDR3 nucleotides are TGTGCCTGGAGTGTTTCGGGGAATCAGCCCCAGCATTTT. Translated, it gives CAWSVSGNQPQHF. This chain uses TRBV30 with TRBJ1-5, with D hard to call. With 0 bases removed from V and 4 bases from J, the gap between germline ends came to 7 bases. This CDR3 comprises 13 residues. Per the germline V gene, CDR1 is GTSNPN and CDR2 is SVGIG (reference sequence).

This clone was observed a single time. The rearrangement joins TRBV5-5 to TRBJ1-5, with TRBD1 as a possible D gene (6 bases). The length of the CDR3 is 15 residues. V lost 3 bases and J lost 3, with 13 bases in between. Germline loops: CDR1 SGHKS, CDR2 YYEKEE (reference sequence). In nucleotides, the CDR3 is TGTGCCAGCAGCTCCGGACAGCTAGTCAATCAGCCCCAGCATTTT. Amino acid sequence: CASSSGQLVNQPQHF.

This chain uses TRBV11-3 with TRBJ2-7; 12 nucleotides agree with TRBD2. The ends lost 0 bases at V and 4 bases at J; junction bases unmatched: 1. This CDR3 spans 15 amino acids. The germline V gene has CDR1 SGHNT and CDR2 YENEEA. CDR3 DNA: TGTGCCAGCAGCTTAGAACTAGCGGGAGGTTACGAGCAGTACGTC. Its translation: CASSLELAGGYEQYV.

The rearrangement joins TRBV5-5 to TRBJ2-1, with 7 bases matching TRBD1. This CDR3 is built from 13 residues. The junction had 2 bases not matched to a gene; V was cut back by 2 bases and J by 6 bases. The V gene's germline CDR1 is SGHKS and CDR2 YYEKEE (reference sequence). The DNA of the CDR3 is TGTGCCAGCAGCTTCCACAGGGGCAATGAGCAGTTCTTC. Encoded protein: CASSFHRGNEQFF.

This chain's CDR3 is CASSEGRGGYSNQPQHF. CDR3 DNA sequence: TGCGCCAGCAGTGAAGGGAGGGGGGGATATAGCAATCAGCCCCAGCATTTT. J is TRBJ1-5 and V is TRBV10-2, with D perhaps TRBD1 (6 bases). There are 17 residues in the CDR3. V dropped 3 bases and J dropped 0 bases, with 15 bases sitting between them. Germline-derived CDR1 and CDR2 are WSHSY and SAAADI.

The sample holds one count of this clone. The V gene is TRBV7-2, the J gene TRBJ2-2; D unclear. The CDR3 spans 14 residues. Germline V CDR1 and CDR2: SGHTA, FQGNSA. V lost 3 bases and J lost 0, with 5 bases in between. This CDR3 is CASSFIPNTGELFF. The CDR3 DNA reads as TGTGCCAGCAGCTTTATCCCGAACACCGGGGAGCTGTTTTTT.

Concerning this clone itself: The germline gene is not matched at one end of the junction; a read error may be the cause. V usage is TRBV6-1 and J usage is TRBJ1-2; 10 nucleotides agree with TRBD1. This CDR3 is built from 14 residues. In germline, CDR1 is MNHNS, CDR2 SASEGT. The CDR3 coding sequence is TGTGCCAGCAGTCAAGCGGGACAGGGGAATGGCTACACCTTC. This translates into CASSQAGQGNGYTF.

The chain recombines TRBV6-5 with TRBJ2-1; TRBD2 aligns across 9 bases. The CDR3 has 16 residues. Germline CDR1 and CDR2: MNHEY and SVGAGI. The J segment lost 12 bases and the V segment lost 0 bases, leaving 12 bases of the junction unmatched. DNA for the CDR3: TGTGCCAGCAGTTACTCGGGGCGAGCGGGGGGAGTGGTGCAGTTCTTC. It specifies CASSYSGRAGGVVQFF.

The rearrangement uses TRBV14 and TRBJ2-1; 14 nucleotides align to TRBD2. This CDR3 is 19 amino acids long. Germline V lookup: CDR1 SGHDN, CDR2 FVKESK. V shed 0 bases and J 8 bases; nucleotides not matched to a gene: 12. The CDR3, as DNA: TGTGCCAGCAGCCAAGAACGCGGACTAGCGGGAGGATGGGGGTATGAGCAGTTCTTC. It translates to CASSQERGLAGGWGYEQFF.

The chain employs TRBV7-8 and TRBJ1-2; no clear D gene. The CDR3 is 16 residues long. Between the trimmed V and J ends, which lost 3 bases and 0 bases, there was a span of 14 bases. Looked up from germline, CDR1 is SGHVS and CDR2 is FQNEAQ. Here the CDR3 DNA reads TGTGCCAGCAGCTTCGAGCCCAGGCGAGCTAACTATGGCTACACCTTC. As protein: CASSFEPRRANYGYTF.

The chain joins TRBV2 to TRBJ2-1; perhaps TRBD2 as D (5 bases). Germline loops: CDR1 SNHLY, CDR2 FYNNEI. V was pared by 9 bases and J by 9 bases, with 12 bases between. CDR3 length: 11 residues. Here the CDR3 DNA reads TGTGCCAGTCAAGGACTGGGTGAGCAGTTCTTC. Protein sequence: CASQGLGEQFF.

The chain is built from TRBV29-1 and TRBJ2-3, with 8 bases lining up with TRBD2. J gave up 6 bases and V 4 bases, and 12 bases lay outside the gene matches. Germline CDR1 is SQVTM and CDR2 is ANQGSEA. CDR3 length equals 15 residues. Written as DNA, the CDR3 is TGCAGCGTTGTTGGGGCTAGCGGGCCATCTGATACGCAGTATTTT. Its translation: CSVVGASGPSDTQYF.

V gene TRBV14 combines with J gene TRBJ2-2, with TRBD1 identical over 10 bases. Germline lookup yields CDR1 SGHDN and CDR2 FVKESK. The CDR3 is 15 amino acids. The V segment lost 6 bases and the J segment 3 bases; nucleotides outside the gene matches: 4. In nucleotides, the CDR3 is TGTGCCAGCAGGAGACAGGGGGCGGACACCGGGGAGCTGTTTTTT. It encodes CASRRQGADTGELFF.

J is TRBJ2-7 and V is TRBV30, with D maybe TRBD2 (6 bases). This CDR3 comprises 17 residues. Trimming removed 3 bases from V and 6 bases from J, with 27 bases in between. CDR1 is GTSNPN and CDR2 is SVGIG in the germline V gene (reference sequence). The CDR3 bases are TGTGCCTGGAGGAGGGCAGGACTCATCGCCGGGAGCGGCGAGCAGTACTTC. It yields the protein CAWRRAGLIAGSGEQYF.

This clone was detected a few times. J is TRBJ1-5 and V is TRBV19, with D possibly TRBD1 on 6 matching bases. Deletions cut 3 bases from V and 5 bases from J, with 14 bases between. Germline V gene data show CDR1 as LNHDA and CDR2 as SQIVND (reference sequence). The CDR3 runs to 15 residues. CDR3 loop: CASSIRGRGDQPQHF. The CDR3 coding sequence is TGTGCCAGTAGTATTAGGGGCAGGGGAGATCAGCCCCAGCATTTT.

The V and J genes are TRBV4-3 and TRBJ2-3, with TRBD2 as a possible D gene (6 bases). CDR1 is LGHNA, CDR2 YSLEER, per germline. This CDR3 is built from 16 residues. V was pared by 2 bases and J by 0 bases, with 12 bases between. The CDR3 nucleotides read TGCGCCAGCAGCCAACTCTCGGGACTCAGCACAGATACGCAGTATTTT. Protein sequence: CASSQLSGLSTDTQYF.

V and J are TRBV4-1 and TRBJ2-1, with a weak D call TRBD2 (6 bases). Deletions cut 0 bases from V and 9 bases from J, with 15 bases between. The CDR3 is made up of 15 amino acids. Germline V gene data show CDR1 as MGHRA and CDR2 as YSYEKL. Here the CDR3 DNA reads TGCGCCAGCAGCCAAGAACCGGCCCTAGCGTCTGAGCAGTTCTTC. It translates to CASSQEPALASEQFF.

The rearrangement uses TRBV19 and TRBJ2-5; D gene unclear. With 2 bases removed from V and 1 base from J, the gap between germline ends came to 11 bases. The CDR3 loop spans 15 amino acids. Germline V gene data show CDR1 as LNHDA and CDR2 as SQIVND (reference sequence). CDR3 coding DNA: TGTGCCAGTAGTATAAACACAGCCTTCCAAGAGACCCAGTACTTC. Residues: CASSINTAFQETQYF. Combining the CDR3 with reference TRBV19 and TRBJ2-5 gives the whole variable domain DGGITQSPKYLFRKEGQNVTLSCEQNLNHDAMYWYRQDPGQGLRLIYYSQIVNDFQKGDIAEGYSVSREKKESFPLTVTSAQKNPTAFYLCASSINTAFQETQYFGPGTRLLVL.